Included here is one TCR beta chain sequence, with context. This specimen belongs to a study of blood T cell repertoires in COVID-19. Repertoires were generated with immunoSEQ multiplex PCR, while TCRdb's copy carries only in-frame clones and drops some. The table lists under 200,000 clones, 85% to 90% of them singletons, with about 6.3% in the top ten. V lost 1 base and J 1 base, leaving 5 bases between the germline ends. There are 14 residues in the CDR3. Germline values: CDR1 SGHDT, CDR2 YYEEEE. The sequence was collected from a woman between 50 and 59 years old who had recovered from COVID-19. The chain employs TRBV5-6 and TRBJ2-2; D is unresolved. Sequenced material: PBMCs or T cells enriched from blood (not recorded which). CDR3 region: CASSLRQNTGELFF. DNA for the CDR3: TGTGCCAGCAGCTTGAGACAGAACACCGGGGAGCTGTTTTTT.